This entry is about one T cell receptor beta chain. No antigen is known for it. Germline values: CDR1 ENHRY, CDR2 SYGVKD. V gave up 3 bases and J gave up 0 bases, with 14 bases separating them. The CDR3 is 16 amino acids. The sample belongs to a study of PD-1 blockade in classical Hodgkin lymphoma. General study points: Newly diagnosed patients and complete responders had comparable diversity at baseline. TCR diversity in CD4+, not CD8+, cells rose significantly by C4D1.

The assay was immunoSEQ multiplex PCR, and TCRdb's table has in-frame clones only and misses some. The sample consists of tens of thousands of clones, approximately 77% of them appearing once. Documented time point: cycle 4 day 1 (C4D1), after 6 weeks of nivolumab. Each patient experienced a relapse that followed autologous stem cell transplantation, and brentuximab vedotin exposure varied. Patients reached a best response of complete response, partial response or progressive disease. The clonotype comes from a human donor with classical Hodgkin lymphoma. The gene calls are TRBV10-3 and TRBJ1-1; D gene unclear. The sample consisted of peripheral blood mononuclear cells (PBMCs), taken before the fourth cycle of nivolumab. Here the CDR3 reads CAISEAGRLMNTEAFF. In DNA form, the CDR3 reads TGTGCCATCAGTGAAGCGGGCCGCCTAATGAACACTGAAGCTTTCTTT.